This TCR beta chain appears in the sequencing data of a study of T cells in localized non-small cell lung cancer. Clones were sequenced by immunoSEQ multiplex PCR, and TCRdb holds only the in-frame ones, with some missing. The data contain about 45,000 clones, around 86% of them singletons. On this clone itself: Its antigen remains unknown.

Findings and caveats of the study: Adjacent uninvolved lung tissue had the highest T cell clonality, exceeding tumor. Because only a single region of the tumor was sequenced, heterogeneity remains possible.

CDR1 SGHRS and CDR2 YFSETQ come from the germline V gene. The CDR3 has 13 amino acids. The germline V and J ends were trimmed by 0 bases and 6 bases, with 10 bases remaining between them. V and J are TRBV5-1 and TRBJ2-7; D might be TRBD1 (6 bases). The specimen was peripheral blood mononuclear cells, collected before any cancer treatment. The sequence was collected from a man aged 35-69 years with stage III lung adenocarcinoma. DNA for the CDR3: TGCGCCAGCAGCTTGGGCAGGGGTTCCGAGCAGTACTTC. It encodes CASSLGRGSEQYF.